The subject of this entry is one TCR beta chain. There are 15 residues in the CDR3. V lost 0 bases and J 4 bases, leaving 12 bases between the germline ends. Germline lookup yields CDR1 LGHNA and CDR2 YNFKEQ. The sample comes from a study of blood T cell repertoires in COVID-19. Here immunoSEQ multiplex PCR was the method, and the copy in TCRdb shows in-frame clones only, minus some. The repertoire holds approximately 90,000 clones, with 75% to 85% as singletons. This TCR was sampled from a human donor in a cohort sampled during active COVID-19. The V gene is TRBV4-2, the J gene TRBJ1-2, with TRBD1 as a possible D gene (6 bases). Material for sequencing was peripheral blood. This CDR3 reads CASSQDNLRGYGYTF. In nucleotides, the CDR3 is TGTGCCAGCAGCCAAGATAATCTCAGGGGCTATGGCTACACCTTC.